The next 3 T cell receptor beta chains were all read from a single sample in a study of T cell responses to AZD1222 COVID-19 vaccine. Measured with immunoSEQ multiplex PCR; TCRdb has only the in-frame clones, and not every one. The sample contains approximately 72,000 clones, about nine tenths of which appear only once. Sequencing was performed on peripheral blood, taken 28 days after the second AZD1222 dose. The receptors shown here come from an adult who received the AZD1222 COVID-19 vaccine.

The rearrangement links TRBV3-1 (or the pseudogene TRBV3-2) to TRBJ1-6, with D uncertain. This CDR3 is built from 15 residues. Between the trimmed V and J ends, which lost 0 bases and 6 bases, there was a span of 9 bases. Looked up from germline, CDR1 is LGHDT and CDR2 is YNNKEL (reference sequence). This chain's CDR3 is CASSQEAILNSPLHF. CDR3 bases: TGTGCCAGCAGCCAAGAGGCCATCCTTAATTCACCCCTCCACTTT.

The V and J genes are TRBV5-4 and TRBJ2-7, with D perhaps TRBD2 (5 bases). Trimming took 0 bases from V and 6 from J, leaving 10 bases between them. Germline values: CDR1 SGHNT, CDR2 YYREEE (reference sequence). The CDR3 length is 13 residues. The CDR3 DNA follows: TGTGCCAGCAGCTTGGGAGGGCCTCGCGAGCAGTACTTC. Protein: CASSLGGPREQYF.

J is TRBJ2-7 and V is TRBV4-3; 7 bases line up with TRBD2. The CDR3 extends over 15 amino acids. V was clipped by 4 bases and J by 6 bases; unmatched bases: 12. CDR1 and CDR2 from the germline V gene are LGHNA and YSLEER. CDR3 in amino acids: CASSPSWVAGTEQYF. CDR3 nucleotide sequence: TGCGCCAGCAGCCCGTCCTGGGTAGCGGGTACCGAGCAGTACTTC.